This T cell receptor (beta chain) emerged from a study of blood T cell repertoires in COVID-19. On the study more broadly: Acute and convalescent COVID-19 samples came from the United States, Italy and Spain. T cells, B-cell-depleted T cells, or PBMCs provided the cDNA or gDNA that served as material.

Authors' processing steps: Estimates of nucleated cell counts were drawn from the amplification of reference gene primers. Data came from immunoSEQ multiplex PCR; TCRdb stores just in-frame clones and leaves some out. V and J calls and clone size are as listed in that table; D and trimming were resolved from the DNA. Of about 41,000 clones listed, 70% to 90% are singletons. V gave up 5 bases and J gave up 8 bases, with 14 bases separating them. The CDR3 length is 13 residues. The origin of this receptor is a man aged 55-75 years with acute or convalescent COVID-19. Sequencing was done on a sample of peripheral blood. The genes are TRBV12-3 or TRBV12-4 and TRBJ2-3; the D gene is possibly TRBD1 (6 bases). CDR3 nucleotide sequence: TGTGCCAGCAGTCCCCAGGGGTTGGCTACGCAGTATTTT. It codes for CASSPQGLATQYF.